Shown below are 14 T cell receptor beta chains from a single sample sequenced in a study of cytomegalovirus exposure and HLA in healthy donors. Researchers ran the PCR with 60 Vbeta and 13 Jbeta primers. Repertoires were generated with immunoSEQ multiplex PCR, while TCRdb's copy carries only in-frame clones and drops some. The sample has tens of thousands of clones, about two thirds seen once. Input material: PBMCs. The receptors were sampled from a woman aged 55-69 years in good health and CMV-seropositive.

This clone was observed a handful of times. The V call is TRBV5-5, the J call TRBJ1-4, with D hard to call. V gave up 3 bases and J gave up 0 bases, with 9 bases separating them. The germline V gene encodes CDR1 SGHKS and CDR2 YYEKEE (reference sequence). This CDR3 has 15 residues. The CDR3 sequence is CASSSTLTTNEKLFF. The CDR3 DNA sequence: TGTGCCAGCAGCTCGACACTTACAACTAATGAAAAACTGTTTTTT.

This clone appeared a few times. The chain carries TRBV6-6 and TRBJ2-7; possibly TRBD2 for D (6 bases). The CDR3 is 14 amino acids. V gave up 8 bases and J gave up 4 bases, with 18 bases separating them. Germline CDR1 reads MNHNY; CDR2 reads SVGAGI (reference sequence). CDR3 DNA: TGTGCCAGCTACGCGTCGACTGGGGGGTACGAGCAGTACTTC. As protein: CASYASTGGYEQYF.

The chain uses TRBV6-5 and TRBJ2-7; D remains ambiguous. Per germline, CDR1 MNHEY and CDR2 SVGAGI. CDR3 length: 13 amino acids. V was trimmed by 5 bases and J by 1 base, leaving 9 bases between them. The CDR3 DNA reads as TGTGCCAGCAGTCCCACACCTTCCTACGAGCAGTACTTC. As protein: CASSPTPSYEQYF.

In regard to this clone: Just one base apart from a much larger clone, this may be a read error. The chain employs TRBV5-5 and TRBJ1-5, with D maybe TRBD1 (6 bases). CDR1 is SGHKS, CDR2 YYEKEE, per germline (reference sequence). This CDR3 comprises 16 residues. Trimming stripped 2 bases from V and 7 bases from J, with 19 bases between. This CDR3 reads CASSLLGSGAGQPQHF. DNA of the CDR3: TGTGCCAGCAGCTTACTAGGTTCAGGGGCGGGCCAGCCCCAGCATTTT.

V gene TRBV7-2 combines with J gene TRBJ1-1; D is undetermined. Deletions cut 2 bases from V and 4 bases from J, with 8 bases between. The germline CDR1 and CDR2 sequences are SGHTA and FQGNSA. The CDR3 consists of 13 residues. The CDR3 sequence: CASSLTARTEAFF. The DNA of the CDR3 is TGTGCCAGCAGCTTAACAGCACGCACTGAAGCTTTCTTT.

The genes are TRBV6-5 and TRBJ2-5; D gene uncertain. Trimming removed 6 bases at V and 4 bases at J, with 9 bases between. Germline CDR1 and CDR2: MNHEY and SVGAGI. The CDR3 runs 12 residues. The CDR3 spells CASRDTRETQYF. The CDR3 DNA is TGTGCCAGCAGAGACACCAGAGAGACCCAGTACTTC.

The chain combines TRBV6-5 with TRBJ2-3; 7 bases are shared with TRBD2. The CDR3 is 13 residues long. CDR1 is MNHEY, CDR2 SVGAGI, per germline. After removal of 5 bases from V and 5 bases from J, the junction contained 4 bases not matched to a gene. This chain's CDR3 is CASSGDYRDTQYF. CDR3 DNA: TGTGCCAGCAGTGGGGACTACCGAGATACGCAGTATTTT.

The chain employs TRBV29-1 and TRBJ2-3; 12 nucleotides match TRBD1. Unmatched junction bases numbered 7, after V lost 0 bases and J lost 3 bases. Germline lookup yields CDR1 SQVTM and CDR2 ANQGSEA. The CDR3 extends over 17 amino acids. DNA of the CDR3: TGCAGCGTTGAAGATCTTTCGGGACAGGGGGCTACAGATACGCAGTATTTT. Its translation is CSVEDLSGQGATDTQYF.

The chain combines TRBV19 with TRBJ2-5, with 13 bases lining up with TRBD2. Germline loops: CDR1 LNHDA, CDR2 SQIVND (reference sequence). The V gene end was trimmed by 7 bases and the J gene end by 2 bases; junction bases not matched to a gene: 4. The CDR3 loop spans 15 amino acids. CDR3 amino acids: CASTKLAGGQETQYF. The CDR3 DNA reads as TGTGCCAGTACCAAACTAGCGGGGGGGCAAGAGACCCAGTACTTC.

This clone was counted only a few times. This sequence joins TRBV29-1 and TRBJ2-3, with TRBD1 as a possible D gene (6 bases). There are 13 residues in the CDR3. Germline V CDR1 and CDR2: SQVTM, ANQGSEA. Trimming left V 3 bases short and J 4 bases short, with 11 bases between. Written as DNA, the CDR3 is TGCAGCGTTGAGAACAGGGTATCAGATACGCAGTATTTT. It specifies CSVENRVSDTQYF.

The chain combines TRBV30 with TRBJ1-5, with 8 bases identical to TRBD1. The junction had 4 bases not matched to a gene; V was cut back by 7 bases and J by 2 bases. The CDR3 covers 13 residues. Germline CDR1 is GTSNPN and CDR2 is SVGIG (reference sequence). The DNA of the CDR3 is TGTGCCTATATGGGACAGGGCAATCAGCCCCAGCATTTT. Amino acids: CAYMGQGNQPQHF.

The sample holds a few counts of this clone. The chain is built from TRBV7-2 and TRBJ1-2; D may be TRBD1 (6 bases). The germline V and J ends were trimmed by 3 bases and 7 bases, with 21 bases remaining between them. Germline V gene sequence: CDR1 SGHTA, CDR2 FQGNSA. The CDR3 length is 16 residues. CDR3 loop: CASSLVLAGDNGGYTF. DNA of the CDR3: TGTGCCAGCAGCTTGGTTCTCGCAGGGGATAATGGTGGCTACACCTTC.

J is TRBJ2-3 and V is TRBV15, with 9 bases identical to TRBD1. CDR1 is LNHNV and CDR2 is YYDKDF in the germline V gene (reference sequence). The CDR3 has 18 amino acids. With 1 base clipped from V and 3 bases from J, the junction kept 11 bases outside the gene matches. The CDR3 DNA follows: TGTGCCACCAGCAGAGCTCGGGGACAGGGAGAGGTTACAGATACGCAGTATTTT. Protein sequence: CATSRARGQGEVTDTQYF.

This clone came up a few times. This rearrangement joins TRBV7-2 to TRBJ2-7; 10 bases map to TRBD1. Losses at the gene ends were 3 bases for V and 7 bases for J; bases not matched to a gene: 3. Germline loops: CDR1 SGHTA, CDR2 FQGNSA. This CDR3 is built from 13 residues. The CDR3 region has the DNA TGTGCCAGCAGCTTCGACAGGGGGCAGGAGCAGTACTTC. This encodes CASSFDRGQEQYF.